This TCR beta chain appears in the sequencing data of a study of blood T cell repertoires in COVID-19. Overall study: The United States, Italy and Spain provided the acute and convalescent COVID-19 samples.

Original handling: Scientists estimated how many nucleated cells there were by amplifying reference gene primers. The repertoire was sequenced with immunoSEQ multiplex PCR; TCRdb's copy has only in-frame clones and lacks some. Clonal size and the V and J genes are those of that table, whereas D and trimming came from the DNA. The sample lists about 49,000 clones; about 88% were seen once. This CDR3 has 14 residues. CDR1 KGHSH and CDR2 LQKENI come from the germline V gene. With 6 bases removed from V and 6 bases from J, the gap between germline ends came to 17 bases. V is TRBV18 and J is TRBJ1-1, with D perhaps matching TRBD1 (6 bases). Sequenced material: peripheral blood. This clonotype was obtained from a man in his forties or fifties with active COVID-19. CDR3 nucleotides: TGTGCCAGCTCCCCCGGACAGCCCATGCCTGAAGCTTTCTTT. It encodes CASSPGQPMPEAFF.